This is a list of T cell receptor beta chains from one sample in a study of neoadjuvant anti-PD-1 for oral cavity cancer. Clones were read by immunoSEQ multiplex PCR, and TCRdb kept only the in-frame ones, dropping some. Of approximately 9,400 clones in the sample, around 68% are singletons; the top ten hold 3.5% to 4.5%. Sample: PBMCs, taken after nivolumab (anti-PD-1) treatment. These TCRs come from a person aged 35 to 85 with oral cavity squamous cell carcinoma. The CDR3 runs from the conserved cysteine through the conserved F or W. A D gene is named only where the DNA matches it firmly. Some rows mark clone size as missing; the rest say once, few, many or name a class of expanded clone.

V: TRBV6-5; size: -; D: TRBD1; J: TRBJ1-5; CDR3: CASTGGYRGHQPQHF; DNA: TGTGCCAGCACAGGAGGTTACAGGGGGCATCAGCCCCAGCATTTT
V: TRBV21-1; size: few; D: -; J: TRBJ1-5; CDR3: CASSKCGAAGGNQPQHF; DNA: TGTGCCAGCAGCAAATGTGGAGCGGCGGGCGGCAATCAGCCCCAGCATTTT
V: TRBV19; size: few; D: TRBD1; J: TRBJ1-4; CDR3: CASSMGQLNEKLFF; DNA: TGTGCCAGTAGTATGGGACAGCTTAATGAAAAACTGTTTTTT
V: TRBV27; size: -; D: -; J: TRBJ1-5; CDR3: CASSLRWVRGNQPQHF; DNA: TGTGCCAGCAGTTTAAGGTGGGTGCGGGGCAATCAGCCCCAGCATTTT
V: TRBV6-6; size: -; D: -; J: TRBJ2-7; CDR3: CASSRRAGGGEQYF; DNA: TGTGCCAGCAGTCGCCGGGCCGGTGGGGGCGAGCAGTACTTC
V: TRBV29-1; size: -; D: TRBD2; J: TRBJ2-1; CDR3: CSVAPAGLAGLPYNEQFF; DNA: TGCAGCGTTGCCCCAGCGGGACTAGCGGGACTACCCTACAATGAGCAGTTCTTC
V: TRBV9; size: -; D: -; J: TRBJ2-7; CDR3: CASSATGTFYEQYF; DNA: TGTGCCAGCAGCGCCACCGGGACATTCTACGAGCAGTACTTC
V: TRBV9; size: -; D: -; J: TRBJ1-1; CDR3: CASSVEGQGRQTFF; DNA: TGTGCCAGCAGCGTAGAGGGCCAGGGGAGGCAAACTTTCTTT
V: TRBV28; size: -; D: -; J: TRBJ2-3; CDR3: CASSLFSSTADTQYF; DNA: TGTGCCAGCAGTTTATTTTCCTCTACGGCAGATACGCAGTATTTT
V: TRBV4-1; size: -; D: TRBD1; J: TRBJ1-2; CDR3: CASSGQGLDGYTF; DNA: TGCGCCAGCAGCGGACAGGGGTTGGATGGCTACACCTTC
V: TRBV28; size: -; D: TRBD2; J: TRBJ2-5; CDR3: CAREAREVRETQYF; DNA: TGTGCCAGGGAGGCGCGGGAGGTGAGGGAGACCCAGTACTTC
V: TRBV14; size: -; D: -; J: TRBJ1-2; CDR3: CASSQEVYYGYTF; DNA: TGTGCCAGCAGCCAAGAAGTCTACTATGGCTACACCTTC
V: TRBV30; size: -; D: TRBD2; J: TRBJ2-1; CDR3: CASTGTSGRIDEQFF; DNA: TGTGCATCCACCGGGACTAGCGGGAGGATCGATGAGCAGTTCTTC
V: TRBV15; size: -; D: -; J: TRBJ1-1; CDR3: CATSRDPRFNTEAFF; DNA: TGTGCCACCAGCAGGGACCCGAGGTTTAACACTGAAGCTTTCTTT
V: TRBV6-6; size: -; D: -; J: TRBJ1-4; CDR3: CASSYSGPTNEKLFF; DNA: TGTGCCAGCAGTTACTCCGGGCCTACTAATGAAAAACTGTTTTTT
V: TRBV5-1; size: -; D: -; J: TRBJ1-1; CDR3: CASSPTGNTEAFF; DNA: TGCGCCAGCAGCCCGACAGGGAACACTGAAGCTTTCTTT
V: TRBV6-1; size: -; D: -; J: TRBJ1-1; CDR3: CASSIIRAMEAFF; DNA: TGTGCCAGCAGCATCATCAGGGCTATGGAAGCTTTCTTT
V: TRBV21-1; size: -; D: -; J: TRBJ2-7; CDR3: CASSGPTRTFSYEQYF; DNA: TGTGCCAGCAGCGGCCCTACTAGGACCTTCTCCTACGAGCAGTACTTC
V: TRBV7-9; size: -; D: -; J: TRBJ1-3; CDR3: CASRPSGNTIYF; DNA: TGTGCCAGCAGGCCTTCTGGAAACACCATATATTTT
V: TRBV5-6; size: -; D: -; J: TRBJ1-1; CDR3: CASSLEPEAFF; DNA: TGTGCCAGCAGCTTGGAACCTGAAGCTTTCTTT
V: TRBV5-1; size: once; D: -; J: TRBJ1-1; CDR3: CASSLDGVREKTEAFF; DNA: TGCGCCAGCAGCTTGGACGGCGTCAGGGAAAAGACTGAAGCTTTCTTT
V: TRBV7-9; size: -; D: -; J: TRBJ1-2; CDR3: CASSLSGESTAGYTF; DNA: TGTGCCAGCAGCTTGTCTGGAGAGTCCACCGCCGGCTACACCTTC
V: TRBV7-9; size: -; D: -; J: TRBJ2-7; CDR3: CASSLSTASSYEQYF; DNA: TGTGCCAGCAGCTTATCGACAGCGAGCTCCTACGAGCAGTACTTC
V: TRBV20-1; size: few; D: -; J: TRBJ1-1; CDR3: CSAWENTEAFF; DNA: TGCAGTGCTTGGGAGAACACTGAAGCTTTCTTT
V: TRBV14; size: -; D: -; J: TRBJ1-2; CDR3: CAYGSLAYGYTF; DNA: TGTGCCTACGGCAGCCTGGCCTATGGCTACACCTTC
V: TRBV7-2; size: -; D: -; J: TRBJ2-6; CDR3: CASSLMSSGANVLTF; DNA: TGTGCCAGCAGCTTAATGAGCTCTGGGGCCAACGTCCTGACTTTC
V: TRBV5-1; size: -; D: -; J: TRBJ2-1; CDR3: CASSLVRNEQFF; DNA: TGCGCCAGCAGCTTGGTTCGAAATGAGCAGTTCTTC
V: TRBV30; size: -; D: TRBD2; J: TRBJ2-3; CDR3: CAWSVPYTGTSEDTQYF; DNA: TGTGCCTGGAGTGTCCCTTACACCGGGACTAGTGAAGATACGCAGTATTTT
V: TRBV7-9; size: -; D: -; J: TRBJ1-5; CDR3: CASSSTGNSNQPQHF; DNA: TGTGCCAGCAGCTCGACAGGTAATAGCAATCAGCCCCAGCATTTT
V: TRBV19; size: -; D: -; J: TRBJ2-2; CDR3: CASCERTGELFF; DNA: TGTGCCAGTTGCGAGAGGACCGGGGAGCTGTTTTTT
V: TRBV5-1; size: -; D: -; J: TRBJ2-2; CDR3: CASSLVSLDTGELFF; DNA: TGCGCCAGCAGCTTGGTCTCATTAGACACCGGGGAGCTGTTTTTT
V: TRBV2; size: -; D: -; J: TRBJ2-1; CDR3: CASTSGGYNEQFF; DNA: TGTGCCAGTACTTCCGGGGGCTACAATGAGCAGTTCTTC
V: TRBV27; size: -; D: -; J: TRBJ2-5; CDR3: CASSPAHATARETQYF; DNA: TGTGCCAGCAGTCCCGCACACGCGACGGCTCGAGAGACCCAGTACTTC
V: TRBV10-3; size: -; D: -; J: TRBJ1-5; CDR3: CATGDAYNQPQHF; DNA: TGTGCCACCGGGGACGCGTACAATCAGCCCCAGCATTTT
V: TRBV5-4; size: few; D: -; J: TRBJ1-1; CDR3: CASSLNGQPEAFF; DNA: TGTGCCAGCAGCTTAAATGGTCAACCCGAAGCTTTCTTT
V: TRBV6-6; size: -; D: -; J: TRBJ1-2; CDR3: CASSYFPTGEDGYTF; DNA: TGTGCCAGCAGTTACTTTCCGACAGGAGAGGATGGCTACACCTTC
V: TRBV2; size: -; D: -; J: TRBJ1-5; CDR3: CASSVSGNQPQHF; DNA: TGTGCCAGCAGTGTGTCGGGGAATCAGCCCCAGCATTTT
V: TRBV19; size: few; D: TRBD2; J: TRBJ2-4; CDR3: CASSIGSGGERKNIQYF; DNA: TGTGCCAGTAGTATCGGGAGCGGGGGGGAAAGGAAAAACATTCAGTACTTC
V: TRBV7-9; size: few; D: -; J: TRBJ2-3; CDR3: CASSLVLEVTDTQYF; DNA: TGTGCCAGCAGCTTAGTCCTGGAGGTCACAGATACGCAGTATTTT
V: TRBV10-3; size: once; D: -; J: TRBJ1-1; CDR3: CAISESGQAAERGAFF; DNA: TGTGCCATCAGTGAGTCAGGGCAGGCGGCGGAAAGGGGAGCTTTCTTT